A single sample is the source of the 8 T cell receptor beta chains below, sequenced in a study of technical replicates of blood from a few donors. Only in-frame clones appear in the TCRdb table, and some are missing; sequencing was by immunoSEQ multiplex PCR. The sample shows around 95,000 clones, 90% to 95% of them seen only once. What was sequenced was T cells isolated from PBMCs. These receptors came from a human donor in good health.

The chain is built from TRBV19 and TRBJ1-1; D may be TRBD1 (6 bases). CDR3 length: 19 residues. The germline gives CDR1 LNHDA, CDR2 SQIVND (reference sequence). Trimming removed 0 bases from V and 1 base from J, with 21 bases in between. CDR3: CASSIDFGRWGGQNTEAFF. CDR3 nucleotides: TGTGCCAGTAGTATAGATTTTGGCCGCTGGGGGGGACAGAACACTGAAGCTTTCTTT.

The V call is TRBV28, the J call TRBJ2-2; D possibly corresponds to TRBD2 (5 bases). Germline V lookup: CDR1 MDHEN, CDR2 SYDVKM. V was pared by 6 bases and J by 1 base, with 21 bases between. There are 18 residues in the CDR3. The CDR3 reads CASSMRARRARNTGELFF. CDR3 nucleotide sequence: TGTGCCAGCAGCATGAGGGCTAGACGGGCGCGGAACACCGGGGAGCTGTTTTTT.

The rearrangement uses TRBV5-4 and TRBJ2-3; 7 bases match TRBD1. V lost 0 bases and J lost 2; bases outside the gene matches: 6. The germline CDR1 and CDR2 sequences are SGHNT and YYREEE (reference sequence). The CDR3 contains 16 residues. The CDR3, as DNA: TGTGCCAGCAGCTTGGCCAAGACAGGGACCACAGATACGCAGTATTTT. It specifies CASSLAKTGTTDTQYF.

The chain employs TRBV11-2 and TRBJ1-5; D gene ambiguous. The CDR3 covers 13 residues. The V gene's germline CDR1 is SGHAT and CDR2 FQNNGV. Trimming pared 1 base from V and 5 bases from J, leaving 6 bases between. CDR3 DNA: TGTGCCAGCAGCTTAGCCGGTCATCAGCCCCAGCATTTT. Translating it yields CASSLAGHQPQHF.

The chain's CDR3 is CASGTGTGASPLHF. The CDR3 coding sequence is TGCGCCAGCGGAACCGGGACAGGGGCTTCACCCCTCCACTTT. The rearrangement joins TRBV10-1 to TRBJ1-6, with TRBD1 matching over 10 bases. The CDR3 runs 14 residues. The germline CDR1 and CDR2 sequences are WNHNN and SYGVQD (reference sequence). V shed 8 bases, J shed 9 bases, and the junction held 7 bases outside the gene matches.

The chain combines TRBV6-5 with TRBJ1-2; no clear D. Germline CDR1 MNHEY, CDR2 SVGAGI. There are 15 residues in the CDR3. The ends were cut back, 6 bases at V and 0 bases at J, with 14 bases in the middle. CDR3 region: CASSYRSRANYGYTF. The DNA for the CDR3 is TGTGCCAGCAGCTACCGTAGCCGGGCTAACTATGGCTACACCTTC.

The gene calls are TRBV2 and TRBJ1-2; TRBD1 matches at 12 bases. There are 16 residues in the CDR3. Germline V gives CDR1 SNHLY, CDR2 FYNNEI. V was clipped by 0 bases and J by 5 bases; unmatched bases: 4. CDR3 sequence (DNA): TGTGCCAGCAGTGAAGCGGGACAGGGGGCTTGGTATGGCTACACCTTC. Translating it yields CASSEAGQGAWYGYTF.

The sample holds one count of this clone. The chain links TRBV9 to TRBJ1-2; D gene unclear. Trimming took off 7 bases at V and 3 bases at J, with 10 bases between the two ends. The CDR3 runs 12 residues. CDR1 is SGDLS, CDR2 YYNGEE, per germline. CDR3 region: CASGRGDYGYTF. Here the CDR3 DNA reads TGTGCCAGCGGACGGGGTGACTATGGCTACACCTTC.